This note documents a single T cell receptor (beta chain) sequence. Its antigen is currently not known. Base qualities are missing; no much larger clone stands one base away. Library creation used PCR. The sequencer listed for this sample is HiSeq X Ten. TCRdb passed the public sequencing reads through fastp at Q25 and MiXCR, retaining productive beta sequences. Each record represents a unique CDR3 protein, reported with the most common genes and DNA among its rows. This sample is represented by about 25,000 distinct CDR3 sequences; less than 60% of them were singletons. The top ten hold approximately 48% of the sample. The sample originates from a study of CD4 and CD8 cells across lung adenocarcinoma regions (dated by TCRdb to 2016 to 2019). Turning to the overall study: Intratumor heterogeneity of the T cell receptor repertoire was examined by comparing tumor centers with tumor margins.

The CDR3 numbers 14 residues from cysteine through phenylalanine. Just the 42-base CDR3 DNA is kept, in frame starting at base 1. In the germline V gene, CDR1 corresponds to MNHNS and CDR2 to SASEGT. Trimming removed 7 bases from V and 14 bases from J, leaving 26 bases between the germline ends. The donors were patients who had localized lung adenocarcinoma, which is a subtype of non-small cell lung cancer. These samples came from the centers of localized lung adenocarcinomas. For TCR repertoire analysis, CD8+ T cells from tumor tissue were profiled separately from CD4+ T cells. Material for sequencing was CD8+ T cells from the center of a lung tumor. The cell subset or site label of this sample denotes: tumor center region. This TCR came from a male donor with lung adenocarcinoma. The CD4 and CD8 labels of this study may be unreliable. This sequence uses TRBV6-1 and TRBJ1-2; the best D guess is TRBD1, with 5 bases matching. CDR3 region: CASTAAGTAAWVTF. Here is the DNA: TGTGCCAGCACCGCCGCCGGGACCGCAGCCTGGGTGACCTTC.